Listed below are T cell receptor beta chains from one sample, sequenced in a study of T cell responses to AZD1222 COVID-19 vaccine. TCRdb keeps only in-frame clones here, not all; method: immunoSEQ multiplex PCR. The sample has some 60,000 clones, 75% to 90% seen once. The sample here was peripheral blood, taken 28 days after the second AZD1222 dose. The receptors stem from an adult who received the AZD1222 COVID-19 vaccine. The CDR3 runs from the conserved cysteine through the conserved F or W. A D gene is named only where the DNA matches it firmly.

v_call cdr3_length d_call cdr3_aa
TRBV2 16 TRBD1 CASSTQGSLGSYEQYF
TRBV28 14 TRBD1 CASSLTGVTGELFF
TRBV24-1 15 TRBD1 CATSGTGSVGNTIYF
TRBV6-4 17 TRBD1 CASSFSLDRDNSWSYTF
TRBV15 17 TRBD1 CATSLLGDRLSTDTQYF
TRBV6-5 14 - CASGRGEGLSTQYF
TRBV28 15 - CASSPRRDATYEQYF
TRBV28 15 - CASSYLSSGANVLTF
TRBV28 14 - CASAGPPRHYGYTF
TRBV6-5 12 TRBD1 CASGDRQETQYF
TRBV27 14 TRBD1 CASSQNRGLGGYTF
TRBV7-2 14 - CASSSQGGANEQFF
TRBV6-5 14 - CASSYSWGRETQYF
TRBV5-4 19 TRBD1 CASRDGQGLLSSGANVLTF
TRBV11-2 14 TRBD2 CASSFSGGGNEQFF
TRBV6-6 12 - CASTKGTDTQYF
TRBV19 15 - CASRGVRRVENIQYF
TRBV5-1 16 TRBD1 CASSFSPGQYNSPLHF
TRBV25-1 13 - CASGLAPNEKLFF
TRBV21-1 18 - CASSKGGPTIVNTGELFF
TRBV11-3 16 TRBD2 CASSHRAGGSYNEQFF
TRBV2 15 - CASSELRSPYNEQFF
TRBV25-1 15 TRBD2 CASSTDGTSGYEQYF
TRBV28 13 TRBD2 CASRPSGEYEQYF
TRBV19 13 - CASSIRGYQPQHF
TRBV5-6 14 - CASSLGARLHEQYF
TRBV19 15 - CASTRTVLSNQPQHF
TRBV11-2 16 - CASSQVGGAGNSPLHF
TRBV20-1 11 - CSAKQDYEQYF
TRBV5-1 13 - CASSTTYQETQYF
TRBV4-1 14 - CASSPDAGNTEAFF
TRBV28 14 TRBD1 CASLTGGERQPQHF
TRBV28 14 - CASLGGGRTYEQYF
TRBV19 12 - CASSIRGTEAFF
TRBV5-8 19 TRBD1 CASSSTKSGTGGSNYGYTF
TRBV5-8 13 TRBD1 CASSPTGVYEQYF
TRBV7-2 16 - CASSQGPLGGNDGYTF
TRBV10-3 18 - CAIRRGGGNGSGNTEAFF
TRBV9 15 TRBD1 CASSVGNRGDYGYTF
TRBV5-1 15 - CASSLDGKGNNEQFF
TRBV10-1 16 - CASRTRSCRGNTEAFF
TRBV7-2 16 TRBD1 CASSAYGTGWTYEQYF
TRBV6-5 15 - CASSNLGFTNEKLFF
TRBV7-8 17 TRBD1 CASSQRQGARNTGELFF
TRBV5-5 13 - CASSGTSNTEAFF
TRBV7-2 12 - CASSFGYNEQFF
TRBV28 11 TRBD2 CASGGEGTQYF
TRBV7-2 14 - CASSLGAMNTEAFF
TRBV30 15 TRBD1 CAWLRQGAGNTEAFF
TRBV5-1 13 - CASSFGGQETQYF
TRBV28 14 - CASSSRGRRQPQHF
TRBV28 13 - CASLEAGANVLTF
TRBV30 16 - CAWSLYGAGLYSPLHF
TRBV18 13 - CASSPMGAGELFF